The sequence of this TCR beta chain was determined in a study of Ad26.COV2.S vaccination and SARS-CoV-2 variants. This sample's treatment: some 20 received Ad26.COV2.S at low or high dose, single or two shots; five or six received placebo; per-sample allocation not given. After the first vaccine or placebo injection, samples were drawn on day 63. The study used a vaccine consisting of an Ad26 vector that expressed Wuhan-strain SARS-CoV-2 spike. The assay was immunoSEQ multiplex PCR, and TCRdb's table has in-frame clones only and misses some. The profile shows 450,000 to 550,000 clones, approximately 92% of them singletons. The CDR3 runs 13 residues. Germline V gives CDR1 SNHLY, CDR2 FYNNEI. Between the trimmed V and J ends, which lost 11 bases and 4 bases, there was a span of 16 bases.

The chain joins TRBV2 to TRBJ2-3, with unresolved D. The receptor was isolated from a person between 18 and 60 years old who received the Ad26.COV2.S COVID-19 vaccine or a placebo. The sample was peripheral blood, taken in a trial of Ad26.COV2.S vaccine versus placebo. CDR3 bases: TGTGCCTCACGACTCGTCAACGCAGATACGCAGTATTTT. It yields the protein CASRLVNADTQYF.